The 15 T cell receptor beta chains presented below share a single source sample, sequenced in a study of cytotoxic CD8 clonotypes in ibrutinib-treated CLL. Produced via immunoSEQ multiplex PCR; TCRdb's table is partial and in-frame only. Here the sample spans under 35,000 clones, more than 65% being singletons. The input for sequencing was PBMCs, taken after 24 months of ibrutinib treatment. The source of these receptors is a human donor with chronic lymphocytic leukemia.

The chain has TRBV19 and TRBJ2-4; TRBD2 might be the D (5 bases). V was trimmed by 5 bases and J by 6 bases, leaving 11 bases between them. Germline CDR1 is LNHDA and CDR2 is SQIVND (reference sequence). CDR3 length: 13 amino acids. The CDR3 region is CASSPQAGNIQYF. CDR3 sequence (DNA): TGTGCCAGTAGTCCTCAGGCGGGAAACATTCAGTACTTC.

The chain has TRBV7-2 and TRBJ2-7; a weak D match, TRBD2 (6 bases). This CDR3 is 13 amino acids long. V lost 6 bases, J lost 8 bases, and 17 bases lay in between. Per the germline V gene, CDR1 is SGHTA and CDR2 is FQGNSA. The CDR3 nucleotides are TGTGCCAGCAGTGACGGGACTCCAAAGAAGCAGTACTTC. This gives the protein CASSDGTPKKQYF.

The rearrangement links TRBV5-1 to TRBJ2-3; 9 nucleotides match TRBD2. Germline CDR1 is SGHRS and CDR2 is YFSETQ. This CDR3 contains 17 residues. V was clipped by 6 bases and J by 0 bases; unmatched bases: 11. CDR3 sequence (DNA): TGCGCCAGCAAAGGGGCTAGCGGGGATACTAGCACAGATACGCAGTATTTT. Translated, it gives CASKGASGDTSTDTQYF.

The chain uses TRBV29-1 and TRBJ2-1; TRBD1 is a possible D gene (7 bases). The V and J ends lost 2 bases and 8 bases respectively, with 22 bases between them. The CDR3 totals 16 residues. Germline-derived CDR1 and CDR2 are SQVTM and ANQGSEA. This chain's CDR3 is CSVERRGRILLDEQFF. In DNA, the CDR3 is TGCAGCGTTGAAAGGAGGGGGCGAATCCTTTTGGATGAGCAGTTCTTC.

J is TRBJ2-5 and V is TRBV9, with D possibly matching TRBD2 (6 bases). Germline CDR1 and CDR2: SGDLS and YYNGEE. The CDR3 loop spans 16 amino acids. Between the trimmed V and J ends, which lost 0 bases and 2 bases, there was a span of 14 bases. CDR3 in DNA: TGTGCCAGCAGCGTAGTCCCGGGGGAACAACAAGAGACCCAGTACTTC. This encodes CASSVVPGEQQETQYF.

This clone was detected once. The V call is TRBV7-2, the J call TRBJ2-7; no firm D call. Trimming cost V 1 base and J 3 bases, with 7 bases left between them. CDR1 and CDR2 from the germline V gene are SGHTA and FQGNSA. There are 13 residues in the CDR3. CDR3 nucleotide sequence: TGTGCCAGCAGCTTAGTAAACAGCTACGAGCAGTACTTC. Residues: CASSLVNSYEQYF.

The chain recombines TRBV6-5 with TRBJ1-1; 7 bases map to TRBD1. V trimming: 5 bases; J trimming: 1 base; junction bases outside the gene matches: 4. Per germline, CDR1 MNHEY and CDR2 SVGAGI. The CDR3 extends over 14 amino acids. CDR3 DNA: TGTGCCAGCAGTGACGACAGGGCGAACACTGAAGCTTTCTTT. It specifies CASSDDRANTEAFF.

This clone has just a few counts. CDR3 loop: CASSPLQQGSNEQFF. In nucleotides, the CDR3 is TGTGCCAGCAGTCCCTTGCAACAGGGAAGCAATGAGCAGTTCTTC. The V gene is TRBV6-6, the J gene TRBJ2-1; D is possibly TRBD1 (6 bases). Trimming pared 5 bases from V and 6 bases from J, leaving 17 bases between. CDR1 and CDR2 from the germline V gene are MNHNY and SVGAGI (reference sequence). The CDR3 is 15 amino acids.

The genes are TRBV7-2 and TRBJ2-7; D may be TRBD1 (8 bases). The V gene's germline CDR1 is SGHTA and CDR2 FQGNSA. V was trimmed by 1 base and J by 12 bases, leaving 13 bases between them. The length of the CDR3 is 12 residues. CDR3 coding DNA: TGTGCCAGCAGCTTAGACAGGGGGACTATGTACTTC. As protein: CASSLDRGTMYF.

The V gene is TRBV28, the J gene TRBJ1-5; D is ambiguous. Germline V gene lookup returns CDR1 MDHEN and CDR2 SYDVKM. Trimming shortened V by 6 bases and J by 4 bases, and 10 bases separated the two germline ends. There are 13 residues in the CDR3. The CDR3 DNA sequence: TGTGCCAGCAGCCTAGGACGGAATCAGCCCCAGCATTTT. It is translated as CASSLGRNQPQHF.

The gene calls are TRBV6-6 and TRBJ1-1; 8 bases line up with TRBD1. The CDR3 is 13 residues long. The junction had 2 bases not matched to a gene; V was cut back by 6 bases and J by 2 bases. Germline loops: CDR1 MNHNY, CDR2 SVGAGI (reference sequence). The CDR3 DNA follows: TGTGCCAGCAGGGGACAGGTTAACACTGAAGCTTTCTTT. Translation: CASRGQVNTEAFF.

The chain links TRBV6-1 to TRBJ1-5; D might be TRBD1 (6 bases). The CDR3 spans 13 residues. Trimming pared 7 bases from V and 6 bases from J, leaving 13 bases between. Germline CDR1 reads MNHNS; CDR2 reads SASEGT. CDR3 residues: CASTIQGGQPQHF. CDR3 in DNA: TGTGCCAGCACTATACAGGGAGGTCAGCCCCAGCATTTT.

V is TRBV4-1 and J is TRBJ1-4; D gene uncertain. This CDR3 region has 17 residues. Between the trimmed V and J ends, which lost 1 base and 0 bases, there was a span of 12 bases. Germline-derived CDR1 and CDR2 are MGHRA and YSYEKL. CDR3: CASSQGPAGATNEKLFF. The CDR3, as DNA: TGCGCCAGCAGCCAAGGTCCGGCGGGAGCAACTAATGAAAAACTGTTTTTT.

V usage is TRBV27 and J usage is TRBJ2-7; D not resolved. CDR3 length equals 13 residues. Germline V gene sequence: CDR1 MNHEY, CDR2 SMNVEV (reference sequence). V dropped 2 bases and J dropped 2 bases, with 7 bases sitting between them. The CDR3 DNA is TGTGCCAGCAGTTTAAAGGAGCCCTACGAGCAGTACTTC. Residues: CASSLKEPYEQYF.

This chain's CDR3 is CASSSPGSSNQPQHF. CDR3 sequence (DNA): TGTGCCAGCAGTTCCCCGGGGTCCAGCAATCAGCCCCAGCATTTT. The V call is TRBV28, the J call TRBJ1-5, with D unclear. Trimming took 4 bases from V and 1 from J, leaving 11 bases between them. The germline V gene encodes CDR1 MDHEN and CDR2 SYDVKM. CDR3 length equals 15 residues.